Each of the 5 T cell receptor beta chains below was sequenced from the same sample in a study of blood T cell repertoires in COVID-19. Method: immunoSEQ multiplex PCR; TCRdb's copy keeps in-frame clones and lacks some. Among about 280,000 clones listed, 75% to 90% were seen once. The sequencing input was PBMCs or T cells enriched from blood (not recorded which). The receptor set was obtained from a woman between 45 and 60 years old who had recovered from COVID-19.

The CDR3 DNA reads as TGTGCCAGCAGCTTGGCGGCAGGGGGCACAGATACGCAGTATTTT. It yields the protein CASSLAAGGTDTQYF. This sequence joins TRBV5-6 and TRBJ2-3; possibly TRBD1 for D (6 bases). From germline, CDR1 is SGHDT and CDR2 YYEEEE. This CDR3 has 15 residues. V dropped 0 bases and J dropped 1 base, with 9 bases sitting between them.

The chain joins TRBV29-1 to TRBJ1-4; 9 nucleotides align to TRBD1. The CDR3 covers 13 residues. Germline trimming cut 7 bases from V and 4 bases from J; bases unmatched to any gene: 4. The germline V gene has CDR1 SQVTM and CDR2 ANQGSEA. CDR3 protein: CSGMGQGNEKLFF. The DNA for the CDR3 is TGCAGCGGGATGGGACAGGGTAATGAAAAACTGTTTTTT.

This chain uses TRBV19 with TRBJ1-2; maybe TRBD1 (5 bases). From germline, CDR1 is LNHDA and CDR2 SQIVND (reference sequence). V was shortened by 5 bases and J by 2 bases, with 15 bases between the two germline ends. The CDR3 sequence is 15 residues long. The chain's CDR3 is CASSHQRGENYGYTF. CDR3 coding DNA: TGTGCCAGTAGTCACCAGCGGGGGGAGAACTATGGCTACACCTTC. Together with reference TRBV19 and TRBJ1-2, the CDR3 gives the full variable domain: DGGITQSPKYLFRKEGQNVTLSCEQNLNHDAMYWYRQDPGQGLRLIYYSQIVNDFQKGDIAEGYSVSREKKESFPLTVTSAQKNPTAFYLCASSHQRGENYGYTFGSGTRLTVV.

This clone has a handful of counts. The chain has TRBV7-2 and TRBJ1-5; D not certain. The V and J ends lost 2 bases and 2 bases respectively, with 13 bases between them. Germline V gene data show CDR1 as SGHTA and CDR2 as FQGNSA. The CDR3 extends over 16 amino acids. The DNA of the CDR3 is TGTGCCAGCAGCTTACGGACCCAGAGGGGCAATCAGCCCCAGCATTTT. Its translation: CASSLRTQRGNQPQHF.

V usage is TRBV3-1 (or the pseudogene TRBV3-2) and J usage is TRBJ1-2; 10 bases are shared with TRBD1. Germline-derived CDR1 and CDR2 are LGHDT and YNNKEL (reference sequence). This CDR3 contains 16 residues. Losses at the gene ends were 1 base for V and 4 bases for J; bases not matched to a gene: 6. The CDR3 region is CASSQAGTGDAYGYTF. The CDR3 DNA follows: TGTGCCAGCAGCCAAGCCGGGACAGGGGACGCCTATGGCTACACCTTC.